Presented here are 18 T cell receptor beta chains from one specimen sequenced in a study of T cells in Graves' hyperthyroidism and ophthalmopathy. Template material for amplifying TCR beta CDR3 regions consisted of RNA transcripts. In the first-round RT-PCR of the TCR CDR3, the HTBI primer set was used. Via MiXCR, TCRdb re-called the multiplex PCR reads, giving one row per CDR3 protein. The table includes fewer than 550,000 distinct CDR3 sequences, roughly a quarter detected once. Sequenced material: blood. These receptors originate from a woman in her 30s with Graves' ophthalmopathy.

This clonotype was observed at least ten times. The chain has TRBV11-1 and TRBJ1-1; D is possibly TRBD1 (6 bases). The CDR3 contains 14 residues. Trimming left V 2 bases short and J 5 bases short, with 12 bases between. Germline CDR1 and CDR2: SGHAT and FQDESV (reference sequence). Here the CDR3 DNA reads TGTGCCAGCAGCTTACGGGGGGGGCGAACTGAAGCTTTCTTT. Encoded protein: CASSLRGGRTEAFF.

This clonotype was counted ten times or more. This chain links TRBV19 with TRBJ2-7; 8 positions match TRBD2. The germline V gene encodes CDR1 LNHDA and CDR2 SQIVND (reference sequence). The CDR3 runs to 14 residues. J gave up 3 bases and V 2 bases, and 3 bases lay outside the gene matches. CDR3 region: CASSIQAGDYEQYF. The CDR3 DNA follows: TGTGCCAGTAGTATACAAGCGGGGGACTACGAGCAGTACTTC.

This clonotype has at least ten counts. The rearrangement uses TRBV27 and TRBJ2-2, with 11 bases identical to TRBD1. V trimming: 5 bases; J trimming: 5 bases; junction bases outside the gene matches: 4. The germline V gene encodes CDR1 MNHEY and CDR2 SMNVEV (reference sequence). This CDR3 is built from 15 residues. CDR3 in DNA: TGTGCCAGCAGTCGGACAGGGGGCAGTACCGGGGAGCTGTTTTTT. Amino acids: CASSRTGGSTGELFF.

The genes are TRBV15 and TRBJ1-3; D gene unclear. Germline V gives CDR1 LNHNV, CDR2 YYDKDF (reference sequence). The germline V and J ends were trimmed by 0 bases and 4 bases, with 10 bases remaining between them. CDR3 length: 15 residues. This chain's CDR3 is CATSRDEGSGNTIYF. CDR3 nucleotide sequence: TGTGCCACCAGCAGAGATGAGGGATCGGGAAACACCATATATTTT.

The J gene is TRBJ1-2, the V gene TRBV6-1, with D perhaps matching TRBD1 (6 bases). The CDR3 has 12 residues. Germline CDR1 reads MNHNS; CDR2 reads SASEGT. The V end lost 11 bases, the J end lost 4 bases, and 14 bases lay between the germline ends. Written as DNA, the CDR3 is TGTGCCGTCGCCCCGGACAGCTATGGCTACACCTTC. It translates to CAVAPDSYGYTF.

The gene calls are TRBV20-1 and TRBJ2-6, with D perhaps given as TRBD1 or TRBD2 (6 bases each). The germline V gene encodes CDR1 DFQATT and CDR2 SNEGSKA (reference sequence). The CDR3 totals 18 residues. Trimming stripped 0 bases from V and 2 bases from J, with 17 bases between. The CDR3 DNA reads as TGCAGTGCTAGAGATCTCCCGGGGGCCCGACCTGGGGCCAACGTCCTGACTTTC. It translates to CSARDLPGARPGANVLTF.

Of note for this clonotype: The CDR3 does not close with the conserved phenylalanine or tryptophan, likely indicating a read error. The chain couples TRBV4-1 to TRBJ1-5; D is unclear. The CDR3 covers 12 residues. The ends were cut back, 1 base at V and 7 bases at J, with 5 bases in the middle. Germline loops: CDR1 MGHRA, CDR2 YSYEKL. The DNA of the CDR3 is TGCGCCAGCAGCCAAGTGGGACAGCCCCAGCATTAT. Encoded protein: CASSQVGQPQHY.

This sequence joins TRBV28 and TRBJ1-1, with D unresolved. The length of the CDR3 is 14 residues. Looked up from germline, CDR1 is MDHEN and CDR2 is SYDVKM. The V end lost 6 bases, the J end lost 1 base, and 12 bases lay between the germline ends. CDR3 region: CASRYPGRNTEAFF. The DNA for the CDR3 is TGTGCCAGCAGATATCCCGGGAGGAACACTGAAGCTTTCTTT.

This clonotype was observed a few times. Relative to the germline gene, one junction end is altered; a read error may explain this. V gene TRBV20-1 combines with J gene TRBJ1-5; D is perhaps TRBD1 (5 bases). Germline CDR1 reads DFQATT; CDR2 reads SNEGSKA (reference sequence). CDR3 length: 13 amino acids. For the CDR3, the DNA is TGCAGTGCAAGAGGACAACCGGATCAGCCCCAGCATTTT. Its translation is CSARGQPDQPQHF.

Many counts were recorded for this clonotype. J is TRBJ1-4 and V is TRBV11-2; D is possibly TRBD1 (6 bases). The V gene lost 1 base and the J gene lost 3 bases, with 15 bases spanning the gap. The CDR3 covers 17 residues. Germline-derived CDR1 and CDR2 are SGHAT and FQNNGV. The CDR3 reads CASSLGSGVVANEKLFF. The CDR3 DNA sequence: TGTGCCAGCAGCTTAGGGTCAGGGGTGGTAGCTAATGAAAAACTGTTTTTT.

This clonotype was counted only a few times. This sequence may be a read error, since a much larger clone differs from it by one base. The J gene is TRBJ1-5, the V gene TRBV6-1, with D tentatively TRBD1 (5 bases). CDR1 MNHNS and CDR2 SASEGT come from the germline V gene. The CDR3 runs to 14 residues. Between the trimmed V and J ends, which lost 10 bases and 2 bases, there was a span of 15 bases. CDR3 in DNA: TGTGCCACCCACTACGGACACCGCAATCAGCCCCAGCATTTT. Its protein product is CATHYGHRNQPQHF.

This clonotype came up many times. Mismatch with germline at one junction end may stem from a read error. This rearrangement joins TRBV7-6 to TRBJ2-2; 8 positions agree with TRBD1. Per germline, CDR1 SGHVS and CDR2 FNYEAQ. This CDR3 is built from 16 residues. CDR3 coding DNA: TGTGCCAGCAGCTTAGGACAGGGGATGAACGCCGGGGAGCTGTTTTTT. This gives the protein CASSLGQGMNAGELFF.

This clonotype was found many times. The chain carries TRBV6-2 or TRBV6-3 and TRBJ2-7, with D hard to call. V was clipped by 2 bases and J by 12 bases, with 17 bases between them. CDR3 length equals 13 residues. Germline CDR1 is MNHEY and CDR2 is SVGEGT. This CDR3 is CASSYLDLAVPYF. CDR3 coding DNA: TGTGCCAGCAGTTACCTCGACTTGGCGGTTCCGTACTTC.

With regard to this clonotype: A read error is possible here, since a much larger clone lies one base away. The J gene is TRBJ2-7, the V gene TRBV11-2; 9 bases match TRBD1. Germline V gene lookup returns CDR1 SGHAT and CDR2 FQNNGV. There are 16 residues in the CDR3. CDR3 in DNA: TGTGCCAGCAGCTCTTCTACGGGACAGGGCTCCTACGATCAGTACTTC. Its protein is CASSSSTGQGSYDQYF. Combining the CDR3 with reference TRBV11-2 and TRBJ2-7 gives the whole variable domain EAGVAQSPRYKIIEKRQSVAFWCNPISGHATLYWYQQILGQGPKLLIQFQNNGVVDDSQLPKDRFSAERLKGVDSTLKIQPAKLEDSAVYLCASSSSTGQGSYDQYFGPGTRLTVT.

The sample holds many counts of this clonotype. The CDR3, as DNA: TGCAGTGCCCCGACACAGGGTTGGGGGAACACTGAAGCTTTCTTT. It encodes CSAPTQGWGNTEAFF. This chain links TRBV20-1 with TRBJ1-1; TRBD1 is a possible D gene (6 bases). The germline CDR1 and CDR2 sequences are DFQATT and SNEGSKA (reference sequence). This CDR3 comprises 15 residues. Trimming shortened V by 6 bases and J by 1 base, and 18 bases separated the two germline ends.

This clonotype was observed at least ten times. The chain combines TRBV6-5 with TRBJ1-2; 8 bases are shared with TRBD1. The germline V gene encodes CDR1 MNHEY and CDR2 SVGAGI. The length of the CDR3 is 16 residues. The J segment lost 4 bases and the V segment lost 3 bases, leaving 10 bases of the junction unmatched. The CDR3 bases are TGTGCCAGCAGTTATGCTCTGACAGGGGTCGGCTATGGCTACACCTTC. This translates into CASSYALTGVGYGYTF.

This clonotype was counted many times. CDR3 protein: CASSPTGENTGELFF. CDR3 DNA: TGTGCCAGCAGCCCGACAGGGGAGAACACCGGGGAGCTGTTTTTT. V usage is TRBV7-3 and J usage is TRBJ2-2; 8 nucleotides match TRBD1. This CDR3 contains 15 residues. V shed 5 bases and J 1 base; nucleotides not matched to a gene: 3. Germline V CDR1 and CDR2: SGHTA, FQGTGA.

This clonotype was found many times. The gene calls are TRBV18 and TRBJ1-2; D unclear. There are 13 residues in the CDR3. Trimming took off 5 bases at V and 1 base at J, with 8 bases between the two ends. Germline values: CDR1 KGHSH, CDR2 LQKENI. The CDR3 nucleotides are TGTGCCAGCTCAAGGTCAGATAACTATGGCTACACCTTC. Translation: CASSRSDNYGYTF.